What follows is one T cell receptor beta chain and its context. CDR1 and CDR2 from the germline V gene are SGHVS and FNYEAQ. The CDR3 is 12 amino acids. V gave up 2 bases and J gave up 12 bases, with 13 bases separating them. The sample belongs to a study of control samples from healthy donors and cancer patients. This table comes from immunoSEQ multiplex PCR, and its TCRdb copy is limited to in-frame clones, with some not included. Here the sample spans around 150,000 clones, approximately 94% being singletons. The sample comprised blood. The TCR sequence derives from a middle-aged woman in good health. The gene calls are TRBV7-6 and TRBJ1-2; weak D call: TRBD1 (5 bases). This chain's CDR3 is CASSLMGDDNTF. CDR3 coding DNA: TGTGCCAGCAGCTTAATGGGGGACGACAACACCTTC.